The clone carrying this T cell receptor beta chain was found once. Its specificity is unknown. This sample is part of a study of Graves' ophthalmopathy and Graves' hyperthyroidism. The TCR beta CDR3 regions underwent amplification from RNA transcripts. The first-round RT-PCR employed HTBI primers together with the Qiagen OneStep RT-PCR kit. A multiplex PCR was then performed as the second round. In TCRdb, the multiplex PCR reads were re-called with MiXCR into one record per CDR3 protein. The repertoire holds roughly 51,000 distinct CDR3 sequences, 50% seen once, with approximately 23% in the top ten. The CDR3 loop spans 14 amino acids. Looked up from germline, CDR1 is SGHTA and CDR2 is FQGNSA. V was trimmed by 5 bases and J by 3 bases, leaving 13 bases between them. Study-wide points: Sensitivity reached more than 70% and specificity just under 75% when the model predicted ophthalmopathy progression.

The sample consisted of peripheral blood. V is TRBV7-2 and J is TRBJ1-1; the D is unclear. This TCR came from an adult man with Graves' ophthalmopathy. CDR3 sequence reads: CASSPLVWDTEAFF. CDR3 coding DNA: TGTGCCAGCAGCCCCTTAGTGTGGGACACTGAAGCTTTCTTT. The whole variable domain, filled in from reference TRBV7-2 and TRBJ1-1, reads GAGVSQSPSNKVTEKGKDVELRCDPISGHTALYWYRQSLGQGLEFLIYFQGNSAPDKSGLPSDRFSAERTGGSVSTLTIQRTQQEDSAVYLCASSPLVWDTEAFFGQGTRLTVV.